This T cell receptor beta chain emerged from a study of Graves' ophthalmopathy and Graves' hyperthyroidism. The CDR3 runs to 14 residues. From germline, CDR1 is MDHEN and CDR2 SYDVKM. V gave up 8 bases and J gave up 3 bases; unmatched junction bases: 5. In this cohort, patients with other autoimmune diseases, uncontrolled infections, pregnancy or lactation were excluded. The PBMC fraction was derived from about 9.2 ml of fresh peripheral blood. RNA served as the template for amplifying TCR beta CDR3 regions. HTBI-primed RT-PCR formed the first round, and a multiplex PCR formed the second. MiXCR was run by TCRdb on the multiplex PCR reads, yielding one entry per CDR3 protein. This table holds about 400,000 distinct CDR3 sequences, 15% to 20% found once.

The chain links TRBV28 to TRBJ2-5, with 11 nucleotides matching TRBD1. What was sequenced was peripheral blood. This receptor was identified in a woman aged 18 to 35 with Graves' ophthalmopathy. CDR3 loop: CASEPGQGEETQYF. Written as DNA, the CDR3 is TGTGCCAGCGAGCCGGGACAGGGGGAAGAGACCCAGTACTTC.